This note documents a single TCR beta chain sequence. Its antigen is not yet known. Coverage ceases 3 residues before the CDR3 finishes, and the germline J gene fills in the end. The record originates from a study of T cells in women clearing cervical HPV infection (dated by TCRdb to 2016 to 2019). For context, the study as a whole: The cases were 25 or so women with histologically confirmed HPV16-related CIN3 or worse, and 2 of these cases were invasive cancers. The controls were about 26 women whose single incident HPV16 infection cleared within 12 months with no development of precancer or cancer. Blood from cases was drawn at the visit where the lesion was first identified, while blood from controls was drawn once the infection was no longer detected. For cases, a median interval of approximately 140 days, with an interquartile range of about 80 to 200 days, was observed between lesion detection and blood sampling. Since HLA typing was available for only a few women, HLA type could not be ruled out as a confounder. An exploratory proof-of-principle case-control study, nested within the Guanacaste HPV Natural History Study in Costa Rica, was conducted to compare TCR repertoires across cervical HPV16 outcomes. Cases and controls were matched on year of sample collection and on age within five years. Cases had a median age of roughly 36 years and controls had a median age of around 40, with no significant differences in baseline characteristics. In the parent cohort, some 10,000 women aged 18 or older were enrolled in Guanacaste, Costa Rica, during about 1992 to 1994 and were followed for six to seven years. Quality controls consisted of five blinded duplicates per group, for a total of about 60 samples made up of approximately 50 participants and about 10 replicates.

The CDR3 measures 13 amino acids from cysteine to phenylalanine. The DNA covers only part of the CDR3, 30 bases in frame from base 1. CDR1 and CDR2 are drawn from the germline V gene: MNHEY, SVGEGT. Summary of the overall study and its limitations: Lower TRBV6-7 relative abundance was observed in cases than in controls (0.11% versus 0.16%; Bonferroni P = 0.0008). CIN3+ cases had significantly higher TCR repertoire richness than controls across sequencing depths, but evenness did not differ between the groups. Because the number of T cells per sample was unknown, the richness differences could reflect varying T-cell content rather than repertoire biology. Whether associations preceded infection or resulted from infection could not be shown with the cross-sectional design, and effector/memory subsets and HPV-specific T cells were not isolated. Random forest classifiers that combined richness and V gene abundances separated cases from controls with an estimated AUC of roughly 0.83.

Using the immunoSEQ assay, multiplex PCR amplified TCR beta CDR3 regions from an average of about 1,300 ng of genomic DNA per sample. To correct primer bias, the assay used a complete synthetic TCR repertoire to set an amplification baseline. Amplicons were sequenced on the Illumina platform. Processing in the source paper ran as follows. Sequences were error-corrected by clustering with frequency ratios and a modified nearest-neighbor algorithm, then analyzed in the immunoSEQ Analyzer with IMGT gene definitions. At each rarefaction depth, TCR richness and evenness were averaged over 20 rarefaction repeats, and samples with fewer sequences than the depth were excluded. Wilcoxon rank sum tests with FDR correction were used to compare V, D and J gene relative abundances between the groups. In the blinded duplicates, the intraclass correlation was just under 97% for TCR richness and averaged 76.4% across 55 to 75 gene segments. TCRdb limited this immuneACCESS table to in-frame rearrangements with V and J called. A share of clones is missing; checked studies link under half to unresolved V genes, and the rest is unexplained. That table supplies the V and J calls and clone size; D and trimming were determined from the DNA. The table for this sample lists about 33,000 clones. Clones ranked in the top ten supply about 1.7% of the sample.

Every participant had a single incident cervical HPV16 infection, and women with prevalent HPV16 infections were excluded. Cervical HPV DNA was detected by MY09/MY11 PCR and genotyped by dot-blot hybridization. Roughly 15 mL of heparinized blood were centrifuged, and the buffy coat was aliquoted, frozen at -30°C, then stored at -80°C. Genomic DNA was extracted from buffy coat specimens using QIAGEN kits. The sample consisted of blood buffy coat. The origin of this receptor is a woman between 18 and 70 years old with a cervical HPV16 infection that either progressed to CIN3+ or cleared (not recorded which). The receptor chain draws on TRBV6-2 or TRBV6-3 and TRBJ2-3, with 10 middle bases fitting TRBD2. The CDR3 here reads CASSPGLAETQYF. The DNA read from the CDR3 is TGTGCCAGCAGCCCCGGACTAGCGGAGACG.